This T cell receptor beta chain was captured by sequencing in a study of T cells in Graves' hyperthyroidism and ophthalmopathy. This clonotype was picked up a small number of times. Germline lookup yields CDR1 MGHRA and CDR2 YSYEKL. The V end lost 4 bases, the J end lost 1 base, and 11 bases lay between the germline ends. CDR3 length: 15 residues. Using RNA transcripts as the source, TCR beta CDR3 regions were amplified. The TCR CDR3 was amplified in a first-round RT-PCR using the HTBI primer set. TCRdb reprocessed the multiplex PCR reads via MiXCR and lists one record per CDR3 protein. The sample yields 730,000 or so distinct CDR3 sequences, about 17% seen once.

The sequenced sample was blood. This TCR was recovered from a woman aged 45 to 65 with Graves' hyperthyroidism that later progressed to Graves' ophthalmopathy. The V call is TRBV4-1, the J call TRBJ1-5, with unresolved D. The CDR3 DNA reads as TGCGCCAGCAGCCCGTTCTCGGAGAGCAATCAGCCCCAGCATTTT. This encodes CASSPFSESNQPQHF.